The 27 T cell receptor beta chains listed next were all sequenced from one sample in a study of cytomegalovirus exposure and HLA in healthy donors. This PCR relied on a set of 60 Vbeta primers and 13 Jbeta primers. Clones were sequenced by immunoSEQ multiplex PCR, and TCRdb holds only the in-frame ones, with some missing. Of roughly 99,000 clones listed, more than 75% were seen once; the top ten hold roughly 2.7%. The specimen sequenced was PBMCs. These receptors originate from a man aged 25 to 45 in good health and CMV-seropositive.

The CDR3 DNA sequence: TGCGCCAGCAGCTTGCTCGGGACCGGGGAGCTGTTTTTT. Residues: CASSLLGTGELFF. The chain couples TRBV5-1 to TRBJ2-2; D is ambiguous. The CDR3 totals 13 residues. The V end lost 1 base, the J end lost 5 bases, and 6 bases lay between the germline ends. Per germline, CDR1 SGHRS and CDR2 YFSETQ.

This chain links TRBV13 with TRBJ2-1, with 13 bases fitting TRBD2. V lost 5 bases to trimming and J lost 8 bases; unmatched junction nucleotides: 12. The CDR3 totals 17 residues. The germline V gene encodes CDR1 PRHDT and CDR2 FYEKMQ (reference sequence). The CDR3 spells CASSLRTSGGAIDEQFF. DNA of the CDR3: TGTGCCAGCAGCCTCCGCACTAGCGGGGGGGCTATTGATGAGCAGTTCTTC.

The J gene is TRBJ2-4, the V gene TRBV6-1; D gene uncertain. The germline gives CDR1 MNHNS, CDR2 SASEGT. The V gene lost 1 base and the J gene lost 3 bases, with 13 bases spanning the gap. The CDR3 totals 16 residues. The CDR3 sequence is CASSEGFRPNKNIQYF. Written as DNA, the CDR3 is TGTGCCAGCAGTGAAGGATTCAGGCCCAACAAAAACATTCAGTACTTC.

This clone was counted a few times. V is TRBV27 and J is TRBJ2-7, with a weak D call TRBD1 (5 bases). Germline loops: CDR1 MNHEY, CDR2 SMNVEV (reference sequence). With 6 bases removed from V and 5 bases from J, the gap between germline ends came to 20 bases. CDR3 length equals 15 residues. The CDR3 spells CASSTSRQGGNEQYF. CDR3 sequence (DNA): TGTGCCAGCAGCACCTCCCGGCAGGGTGGAAACGAGCAGTACTTC.

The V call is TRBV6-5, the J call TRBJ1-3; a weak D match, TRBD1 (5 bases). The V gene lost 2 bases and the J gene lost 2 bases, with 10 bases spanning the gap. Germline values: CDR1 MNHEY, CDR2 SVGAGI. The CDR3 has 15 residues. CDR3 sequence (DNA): TGTGCCAGCAGTTACGATCGGGGGGCTGGAAACACCATATATTTT. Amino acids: CASSYDRGAGNTIYF.

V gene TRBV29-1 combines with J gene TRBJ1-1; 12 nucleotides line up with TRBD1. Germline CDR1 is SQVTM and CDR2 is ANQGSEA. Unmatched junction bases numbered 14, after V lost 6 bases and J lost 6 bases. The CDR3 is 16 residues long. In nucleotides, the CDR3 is TGCAGCGTCTACGGGACAGGGGGCACTCTGGGCGCTGAAGCTTTCTTT. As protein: CSVYGTGGTLGAEAFF.

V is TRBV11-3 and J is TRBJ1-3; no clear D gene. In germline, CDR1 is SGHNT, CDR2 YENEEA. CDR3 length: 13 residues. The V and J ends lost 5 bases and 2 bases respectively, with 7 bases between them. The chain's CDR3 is CASSLNTGNTIYF. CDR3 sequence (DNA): TGTGCCAGCAGCCTGAACACTGGAAACACCATATATTTT. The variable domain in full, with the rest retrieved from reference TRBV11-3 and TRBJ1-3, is EAGVVQSPRYKIIEKKQPVAFWCNPISGHNTLYWYLQNLGQGPELLIRYENEEAVDDSQLPKDRFSAERLKGVDSTLKIQPAELGDSAVYLCASSLNTGNTIYFGEGSWLTVV.

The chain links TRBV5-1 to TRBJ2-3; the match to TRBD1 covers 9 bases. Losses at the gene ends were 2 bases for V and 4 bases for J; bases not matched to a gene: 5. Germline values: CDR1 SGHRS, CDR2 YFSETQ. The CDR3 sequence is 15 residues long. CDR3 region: CASSLGDRDADTQYF. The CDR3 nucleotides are TGCGCCAGCAGCTTAGGGGACAGGGACGCAGATACGCAGTATTTT. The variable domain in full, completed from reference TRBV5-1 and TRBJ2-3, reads KAGVTQTPRYLIKTRGQQVTLSCSPISGHRSVSWYQQTPGQGLQFLFEYFSETQRNKGNFPGRFSGRQFSNSRSEMNVSTLELGDSALYLCASSLGDRDADTQYFGPGTRLTVL.

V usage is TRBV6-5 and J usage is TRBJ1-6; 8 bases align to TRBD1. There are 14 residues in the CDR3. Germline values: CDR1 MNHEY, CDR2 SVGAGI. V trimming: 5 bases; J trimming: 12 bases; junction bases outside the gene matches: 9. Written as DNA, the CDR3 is TGTGCCAGCAGTCAGGACAGGGATGACCGACCCCTCCACTTT. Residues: CASSQDRDDRPLHF.

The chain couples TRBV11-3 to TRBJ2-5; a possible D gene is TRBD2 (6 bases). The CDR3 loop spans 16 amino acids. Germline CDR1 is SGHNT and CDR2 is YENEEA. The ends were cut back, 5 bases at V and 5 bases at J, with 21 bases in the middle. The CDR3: CASSHPRRGLLETQYF. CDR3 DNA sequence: TGTGCCAGCAGCCATCCCAGGCGGGGATTACTGGAGACCCAGTACTTC. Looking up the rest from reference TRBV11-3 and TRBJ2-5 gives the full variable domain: EAGVVQSPRYKIIEKKQPVAFWCNPISGHNTLYWYLQNLGQGPELLIRYENEEAVDDSQLPKDRFSAERLKGVDSTLKIQPAELGDSAVYLCASSHPRRGLLETQYFGPGTRLLVL.

This CDR3 reads CASSLDGGHQETQYF. In DNA, the CDR3 is TGTGCCAGCAGCTTAGACGGGGGGCACCAAGAGACCCAGTACTTC. The chain couples TRBV7-9 to TRBJ2-5; a weak D match, TRBD2 (7 bases). The V and J ends lost 1 base and 0 bases respectively, with 9 bases between them. The germline CDR1 and CDR2 sequences are SEHNR and FQNEAQ (reference sequence). The CDR3 is 15 amino acids.

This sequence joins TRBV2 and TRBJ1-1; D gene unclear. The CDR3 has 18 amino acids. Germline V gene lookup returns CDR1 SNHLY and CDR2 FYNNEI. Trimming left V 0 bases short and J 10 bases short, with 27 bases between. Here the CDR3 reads CASSEAHNSEIKEVGAFF. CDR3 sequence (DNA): TGTGCCAGCAGTGAAGCGCATAACTCGGAAATAAAAGAGGTGGGAGCTTTCTTT.

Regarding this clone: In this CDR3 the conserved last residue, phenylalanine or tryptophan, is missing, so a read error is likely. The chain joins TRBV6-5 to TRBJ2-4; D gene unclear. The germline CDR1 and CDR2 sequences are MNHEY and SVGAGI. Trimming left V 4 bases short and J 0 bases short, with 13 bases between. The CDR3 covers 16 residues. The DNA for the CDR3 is TGTGCCAGCAGTTTGAGAAGTCCAGTAGCCAAAAACATTCAGTACCTC. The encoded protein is CASSLRSPVAKNIQYL.

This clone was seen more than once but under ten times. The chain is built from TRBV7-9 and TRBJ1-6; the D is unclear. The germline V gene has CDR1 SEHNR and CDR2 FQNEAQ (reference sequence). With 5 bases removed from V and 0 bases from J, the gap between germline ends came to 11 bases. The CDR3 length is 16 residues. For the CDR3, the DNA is TGTGCCAGCAGCACCAGACGGAGCTCCTATAATTCACCCCTCCACTTT. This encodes CASSTRRSSYNSPLHF.

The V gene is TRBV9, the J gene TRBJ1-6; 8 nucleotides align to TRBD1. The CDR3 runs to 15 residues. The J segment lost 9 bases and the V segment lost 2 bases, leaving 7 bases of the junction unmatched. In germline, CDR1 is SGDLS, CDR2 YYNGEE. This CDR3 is CASSVQGAPGSPLHF. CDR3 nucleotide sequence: TGTGCCAGCAGCGTGCAGGGGGCGCCGGGTTCACCCCTCCACTTT.

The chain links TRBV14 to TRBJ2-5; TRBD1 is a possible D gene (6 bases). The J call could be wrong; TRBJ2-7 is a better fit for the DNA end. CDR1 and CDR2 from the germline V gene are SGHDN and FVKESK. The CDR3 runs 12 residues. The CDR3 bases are TGTGCCACAGGGGAGACCTCCTACGAGCAGTACTTC. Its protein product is CATGETSYEQYF.

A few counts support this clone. The CDR3 protein is CASAPGGGARYTF. As DNA, the CDR3 is TGTGCCAGCGCCCCCGGTGGGGGCGCGCGCTACACCTTC. The chain uses TRBV4-2 and TRBJ1-2; TRBD1 might be the D (6 bases). This CDR3 region has 13 residues. Germline V gene sequence: CDR1 LGHNA, CDR2 YNFKEQ. Trimming left V 8 bases short and J 9 bases short, with 19 bases between.

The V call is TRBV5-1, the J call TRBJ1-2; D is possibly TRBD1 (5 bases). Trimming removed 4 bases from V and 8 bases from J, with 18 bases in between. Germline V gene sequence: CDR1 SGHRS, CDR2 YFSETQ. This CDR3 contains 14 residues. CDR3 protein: CASSTWEGSKGYTF. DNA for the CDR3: TGCGCCAGCAGCACCTGGGAGGGGTCGAAAGGCTACACCTTC. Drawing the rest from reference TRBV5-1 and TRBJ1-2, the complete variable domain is KAGVTQTPRYLIKTRGQQVTLSCSPISGHRSVSWYQQTPGQGLQFLFEYFSETQRNKGNFPGRFSGRQFSNSRSEMNVSTLELGDSALYLCASSTWEGSKGYTFGSGTRLTVV.

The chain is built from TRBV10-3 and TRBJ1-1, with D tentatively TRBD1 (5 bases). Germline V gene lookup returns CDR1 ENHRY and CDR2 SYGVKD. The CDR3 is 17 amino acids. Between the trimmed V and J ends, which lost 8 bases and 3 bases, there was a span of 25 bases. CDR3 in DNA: TGTGCCATCGGACGCTTAGGGGAACGGGCAGGCTACACTGAAGCTTTCTTT. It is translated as CAIGRLGERAGYTEAFF.

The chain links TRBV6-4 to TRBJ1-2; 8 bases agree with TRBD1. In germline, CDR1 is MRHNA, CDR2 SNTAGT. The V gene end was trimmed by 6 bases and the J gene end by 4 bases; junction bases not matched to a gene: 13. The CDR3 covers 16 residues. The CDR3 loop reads CASRDRGLSSIYGYTF. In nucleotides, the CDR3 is TGTGCCAGCAGAGACAGGGGCCTGTCCTCTATCTATGGCTACACCTTC.

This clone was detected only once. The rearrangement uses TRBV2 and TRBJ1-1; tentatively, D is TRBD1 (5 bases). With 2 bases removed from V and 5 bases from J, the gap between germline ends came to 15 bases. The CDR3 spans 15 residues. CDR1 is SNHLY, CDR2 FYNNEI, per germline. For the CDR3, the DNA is TGTGCCAGCAGTGAATTGGGCCAGGGAGGGACTGAAGCTTTCTTT. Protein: CASSELGQGGTEAFF.

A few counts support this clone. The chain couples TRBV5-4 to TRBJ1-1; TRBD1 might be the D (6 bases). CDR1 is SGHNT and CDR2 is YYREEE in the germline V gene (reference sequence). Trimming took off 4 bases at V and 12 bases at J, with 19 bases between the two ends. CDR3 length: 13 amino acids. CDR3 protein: CASSLRGGGWTFF. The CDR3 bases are TGTGCCAGCAGCCTCAGGGGTGGTGGGTGGACTTTCTTT.

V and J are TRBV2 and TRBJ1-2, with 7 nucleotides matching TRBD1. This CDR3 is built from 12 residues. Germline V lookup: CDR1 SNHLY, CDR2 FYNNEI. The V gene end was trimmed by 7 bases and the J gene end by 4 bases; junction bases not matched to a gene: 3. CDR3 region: CASTDRPYGYTF. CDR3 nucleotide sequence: TGTGCCAGCACGGACAGGCCCTATGGCTACACCTTC.

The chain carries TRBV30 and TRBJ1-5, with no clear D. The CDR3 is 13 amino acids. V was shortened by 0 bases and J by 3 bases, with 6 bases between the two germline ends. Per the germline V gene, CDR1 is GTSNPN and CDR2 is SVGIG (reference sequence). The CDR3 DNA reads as TGTGCCTGGAGTGTGCAGGACAATCAGCCCCAGCATTTT. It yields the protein CAWSVQDNQPQHF.

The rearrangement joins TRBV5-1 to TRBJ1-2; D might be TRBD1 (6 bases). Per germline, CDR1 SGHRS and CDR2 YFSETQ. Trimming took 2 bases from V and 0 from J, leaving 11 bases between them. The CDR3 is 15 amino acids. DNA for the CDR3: TGCGCCAGCAGCTTTAACAGGGCCCCTAACTATGGCTACACCTTC. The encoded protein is CASSFNRAPNYGYTF.

CDR3 in amino acids: CASSQGQETTYEQYF. Written as DNA, the CDR3 is TGCGCCAGCAGCCAAGGACAGGAAACTACCTACGAGCAGTACTTC. The chain carries TRBV4-1 and TRBJ2-7, with D possibly being TRBD1 (6 bases). The germline gives CDR1 MGHRA, CDR2 YSYEKL. The CDR3 consists of 15 residues. Trimming took off 1 base at V and 2 bases at J, with 12 bases between the two ends.

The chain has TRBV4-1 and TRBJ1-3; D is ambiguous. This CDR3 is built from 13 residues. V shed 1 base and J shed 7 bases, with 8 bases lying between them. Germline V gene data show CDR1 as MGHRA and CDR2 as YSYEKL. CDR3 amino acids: CASSQGMSNTIYF. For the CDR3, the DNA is TGCGCCAGCAGCCAAGGCATGAGCAACACCATATATTTT.